This is a list of T cell receptor beta chains from one sample in a study of T-cell memory formation after mild COVID-19. MiXCR was run by TCRdb on the 5' RACE reads, yielding one entry per CDR3 protein. The table shows over 130,000 distinct CDR3 sequences, with 11% to 15% occurring only once. The sequencing sample was made of PBMCs or a T cell subset sorted from them (not recorded which). These receptors came from an adult woman who had mild COVID-19 (a few samples of this study predate the infection). Cell type and time point are not known. The CDR3 runs from the conserved cysteine through the conserved F or W. A D gene is named only where the DNA matches it firmly. Clone size is stated in some rows and not others, as once, few, many or a class when expanded.

v_call	clone_size	j_call	d_call	cdr3_aa	cdr3_nt
TRBV3-1	few	TRBJ2-7	.	CASSYPDMPDEQYF	TGTGCCAGCAGTTACCCGGACATGCCCGACGAGCAGTACTTC
TRBV29-1	few	TRBJ2-3	.	CSVEGTRESTDTQYF	TGCAGCGTTGAAGGCACCAGGGAGAGCACAGATACGCAGTATTTT
TRBV30	.	TRBJ1-1	.	CALTNTEAFF	TGTGCCTTGACCAACACTGAAGCTTTCTTT
TRBV7-7	.	TRBJ2-5	TRBD1	CASSPPGQGPETQYF	TGTGCCAGCAGCCCCCCGGGACAGGGGCCCGAGACCCAGTACTTC
TRBV20-1	few	TRBJ2-2	.	CSAGHPLDTGVAGELFF	TGCAGTGCTGGACACCCTTTGGACACTGGAGTGGCCGGGGAGCTGTTTTTT
TRBV12-3/TRBV12-4	.	TRBJ2-4	TRBD2	CASWGGRDIQYF	TGTGCCAGCTGGGGGGGTCGGGACATTCAGTACTTC
TRBV5-4	.	TRBJ2-7	TRBD1	CASSSGTGLREQYF	TGTGCCAGCAGCTCCGGGACAGGGCTACGAGAGCAGTACTTC
TRBV2	few	TRBJ2-3	TRBD2	CASSDGTNRLTDTQYF	TGTGCCAGCAGTGATGGGACTAACAGGCTTACAGATACGCAGTATTTT
TRBV29-1	.	TRBJ2-2	TRBD2	CSAPGLVGTGELFF	TGCAGCGCCCCTGGACTAGTGGGCACCGGGGAGCTGTTTTTT
TRBV7-3	.	TRBJ1-2	.	CASSLNPRRNGYTF	TGTGCCAGCAGCTTAAACCCTCGCAGGAATGGCTACACCTTC
TRBV5-1	few	TRBJ2-3	.	CASSDDPLDTQYF	TGCGCCAGCAGCGATGACCCACTCGATACGCAGTATTTT
TRBV7-9	few	TRBJ2-7	TRBD1	CASSPRQGMDEQYF	TGTGCCAGCAGCCCCCGACAGGGTATGGACGAGCAGTACTTC
TRBV14	.	TRBJ2-1	TRBD2	CASRWGGNEQFF	TGTGCCAGCAGATGGGGGGGTAATGAGCAGTTCTTC
TRBV4-1	.	TRBJ2-7	.	CASSPELGQAHYEQYF	TGCGCCAGCAGCCCGGAATTGGGGCAGGCCCACTACGAGCAGTACTTC
TRBV20-1	.	TRBJ1-3	TRBD1	CSARDLTGSGNTIYF	TGCAGTGCTAGAGACTTGACAGGGTCTGGAAACACCATATATTTT
TRBV11-2	.	TRBJ2-3	TRBD2	CASSRGRGGADGDTQYF	TGTGCCAGCAGCCGTGGTCGCGGGGGGGCTGATGGAGATACGCAGTATTTT
TRBV29-1	few	TRBJ2-7	.	CSVEGAPHEQYF	TGCAGCGTTGAAGGGGCCCCTCACGAGCAGTACTTC
TRBV2	once	TRBJ2-1	TRBD2	CASSLLSGSFDEQFF	TGTGCCAGCAGTTTACTTAGCGGGAGCTTTGATGAGCAGTTCTTC
TRBV6-5	.	TRBJ1-2	.	CASSYLGRSYGYTF	TGTGCCAGCAGTTACTTGGGCAGGAGCTATGGCTACACCTTC
TRBV4-2	.	TRBJ2-7	.	CASSQETGAYEQYF	TGTGCCAGCAGCCAAGAGACAGGAGCCTACGAGCAGTACTTC
TRBV24-1	few	TRBJ2-1	TRBD1	CATSDPAGGDYNEQFF	TGTGCCACCAGTGACCCTGCAGGGGGCGATTACAATGAGCAGTTCTTC
TRBV12-3/TRBV12-4	.	TRBJ2-1	.	CASSLRDTHNEQFF	TGTGCCAGCAGTTTGCGGGACACGCACAATGAGCAGTTCTTC
TRBV29-1	.	TRBJ2-3	TRBD1	CSVEGTGVVDTQYF	TGCAGCGTTGAAGGGACAGGGGTTGTAGATACGCAGTATTTT
TRBV7-6	.	TRBJ2-7	.	CASSEGGTVYEQYF	TGTGCCAGCAGCGAAGGAGGGACAGTCTACGAGCAGTACTTC
TRBV4-3	few	TRBJ2-1	TRBD2	CASSPTSGSLDEQFF	TGCGCCAGCAGCCCGACTAGCGGGAGTCTCGATGAGCAGTTCTTC
TRBV12-3/TRBV12-4	.	TRBJ2-3	TRBD2	CASSPGTSRTDTQYF	TGTGCCAGCAGCCCCGGGACTAGCAGAACAGATACGCAGTATTTT